Below, 10 T cell receptor beta chains from the same sample are listed, as sequenced in a study of blood T cell repertoires in COVID-19. Generated by immunoSEQ multiplex PCR, the TCRdb table keeps only in-frame clones and is missing some. This table holds roughly 200,000 clones, around 83% found once. Sequencing was carried out using peripheral blood. The receptors originated from a woman in her sixties or seventies with acute or convalescent COVID-19.

The chain has TRBV28 and TRBJ1-2, with 9 bases lining up with TRBD1. Unmatched junction bases numbered 7, after V lost 3 bases and J lost 8 bases. The CDR3 totals 14 residues. Per the germline V gene, CDR1 is MDHEN and CDR2 is SYDVKM. As DNA, the CDR3 is TGTGCCAGCAGTTTGGACAGGGGCTTCGAGGGCTACACCTTC. Its protein product is CASSLDRGFEGYTF.

This sequence joins TRBV12-5 and TRBJ2-3; a possible D gene is TRBD2 (5 bases). The germline V gene has CDR1 LGHNT and CDR2 FRNRAP. This CDR3 comprises 15 residues. V gave up 0 bases and J gave up 5 bases, with 12 bases separating them. Here the CDR3 DNA reads TGTGCTAGTGGTTTGGTAGGAGCGGCTGAAGATACGCAGTATTTT. Amino acids: CASGLVGAAEDTQYF.

The rearrangement uses TRBV6-6 and TRBJ1-1; 10 bases are a match to TRBD1. V was clipped by 5 bases and J by 0 bases; unmatched bases: 9. Germline CDR1 is MNHNY and CDR2 is SVGAGI (reference sequence). There are 17 residues in the CDR3. This CDR3 is CASSRRTGGSMNTEAFF. The CDR3 coding sequence is TGTGCCAGCAGTCGACGGACAGGGGGGAGCATGAACACTGAAGCTTTCTTT.

This clone was observed a single time. The chain carries TRBV20-1 and TRBJ1-2; no reliable D call. Germline values: CDR1 DFQATT, CDR2 SNEGSKA (reference sequence). The CDR3 length is 8 residues. This CDR3 reads CRAKGYTF. The CDR3 nucleotides are TGCAGGGCAAAAGGCTACACCTTC.

The CDR3 DNA follows: TGTGCCAGCAGCCTAAGCGGGAGCCCCGACAATGAGCAGTTCTTC. It codes for CASSLSGSPDNEQFF. The rearrangement links TRBV4-2 to TRBJ2-1; TRBD2 matches at 8 bases. The CDR3 consists of 15 residues. From germline, CDR1 is LGHNA and CDR2 YNFKEQ. Germline trimming cut 4 bases from V and 5 bases from J; bases unmatched to any gene: 7.

V gene TRBV7-9 combines with J gene TRBJ2-6; D is unclear. This CDR3 is 14 amino acids long. The V gene lost 5 bases and the J gene lost 1 base, with 6 bases spanning the gap. Germline V gene sequence: CDR1 SEHNR, CDR2 FQNEAQ (reference sequence). CDR3: CASSPVSGANVLTF. For the CDR3, the DNA is TGTGCCAGCAGCCCCGTTTCTGGGGCCAACGTCCTGACTTTC.

This chain joins TRBV7-6 and TRBJ1-4, with D perhaps TRBD1 (5 bases). Germline V CDR1 and CDR2: SGHVS, FNYEAQ. CDR3 length: 15 amino acids. Trimming stripped 1 base from V and 0 bases from J, with 6 bases between. The CDR3 protein is CASSLGGTTNEKLFF. The CDR3 region has the DNA TGTGCCAGCAGCTTAGGGGGCACAACTAATGAAAAACTGTTTTTT.

J is TRBJ2-1 and V is TRBV7-3, with 9 bases aligning to TRBD2. Germline V lookup: CDR1 SGHTA, CDR2 FQGTGA. The CDR3 consists of 15 residues. V dropped 4 bases and J dropped 9; count of bases not matched to a gene: 10. For the CDR3, the DNA is TGTGCCAGCAGCTCCCGACTAGCGGCTAGAGGTGAGCAGTTCTTC. Its protein product is CASSSRLAARGEQFF.

The chain uses TRBV2 and TRBJ1-6, with 7 bases matching TRBD1. Germline CDR1 and CDR2: SNHLY and FYNNEI. V trimming: 8 bases; J trimming: 7 bases; junction bases outside the gene matches: 14. This CDR3 spans 16 amino acids. The CDR3 protein is CASLNKGAWENSPLHF. Written as DNA, the CDR3 is TGTGCCAGCTTGAATAAGGGGGCCTGGGAGAATTCACCCCTCCACTTT.

V is TRBV5-1 and J is TRBJ2-1; TRBD2 agrees at 12 bases. Germline CDR1 and CDR2: SGHRS and YFSETQ. The CDR3 totals 17 residues. The junction had 7 bases not matched to a gene; V was cut back by 0 bases and J by 6 bases. The CDR3: CASSLALTSGRTNEQFF. In DNA, the CDR3 is TGCGCCAGCAGCTTGGCCTTGACTAGCGGGAGAACCAATGAGCAGTTCTTC.